The 14 T cell receptor beta chains presented below share a single source sample, sequenced in a study of OX40 agonist ivuxolimab in advanced cancers. Method: immunoSEQ multiplex PCR; TCRdb's copy keeps in-frame clones and lacks some. The repertoire has around 76,000 clones, around 86% of them found once; the top ten carry approximately 3%. Sequenced here: CD4+ or CD8+ T cells sorted from blood, sampled in a trial of the OX40 agonist ivuxolimab. Receptors were obtained from an adult with an advanced solid tumor such as melanoma, head and neck, liver or kidney cancer.

J is TRBJ1-1 and V is TRBV19, with no clear D. The V and J ends lost 7 bases and 0 bases respectively, with 15 bases between them. Germline lookup yields CDR1 LNHDA and CDR2 SQIVND (reference sequence). The CDR3 has 15 residues. CDR3 in amino acids: CASKTRGRMNTEAFF. The CDR3 region has the DNA TGTGCCAGTAAAACCCGAGGACGGATGAACACTGAAGCTTTCTTT.

The V call is TRBV2, the J call TRBJ2-5, with 12 bases fitting TRBD2. J lost 5 bases, V lost 7 bases, and 8 bases had no gene match. Germline CDR1 SNHLY, CDR2 FYNNEI. The CDR3 has 15 amino acids. This chain's CDR3 is CASTSLAGGVETQYF. As DNA, the CDR3 is TGTGCCAGCACCTCGCTAGCGGGGGGGGTGGAGACCCAGTACTTC. The whole variable domain, remainder taken from reference TRBV2 and TRBJ2-5, is EPEVTQTPSHQVTQMGQEVILRCVPISNHLYFYWYRQILGQKVEFLVSFYNNEISEKSEIFDDQFSVERPDGSNFTLKIRSTKLEDSAMYFCASTSLAGGVETQYFGPGTRLLVL.

V is TRBV28 and J is TRBJ2-3; D is possibly TRBD2 (6 bases). This CDR3 has 14 amino acids. V shed 6 bases and J shed 3 bases, with 13 bases lying between them. CDR1 and CDR2 (germline): MDHEN, SYDVKM. The CDR3 region is CASSDRGRTDTQYF. The CDR3 nucleotides are TGTGCCAGCAGCGACCGGGGGAGAACAGATACGCAGTATTTT.

A few counts support this clone. The rearrangement uses TRBV15 and TRBJ2-7; 10 nucleotides match TRBD1. CDR3 length: 16 amino acids. Trimming cost V 1 base and J 1 base; bases outside gene matches: 4. In germline, CDR1 is LNHNV, CDR2 YYDKDF (reference sequence). As DNA, the CDR3 is TGTGCCACCAGCAGAGGGGGACAGGGGCCTTCCTACGAGCAGTACTTC. Translated: CATSRGGQGPSYEQYF.

This chain joins TRBV4-2 and TRBJ1-5; 9 bases agree with TRBD1. The junction had 16 bases not matched to a gene; V was cut back by 4 bases and J by 0 bases. The CDR3 runs 20 residues. CDR1 LGHNA and CDR2 YNFKEQ come from the germline V gene. The CDR3 region is CASSPGQGQGGTHSNQPQHF. The CDR3 region has the DNA TGTGCCAGCAGCCCCGGCCAGGGACAGGGAGGGACCCATAGCAATCAGCCCCAGCATTTT.

Worth noting for this clone: Other DNA sequences in this sample translate to the same CDR3. Here the CDR3 reads CASSSGGNTDTQYF. The DNA of the CDR3 is TGTGCCAGCAGTTCCGGGGGGAACACAGATACGCAGTATTTT. The genes are TRBV6-5 and TRBJ2-3, with 7 bases identical to TRBD2. The trim removed 4 bases at V and 2 bases at J, leaving 3 bases unmatched. This CDR3 contains 14 residues. CDR1 MNHEY and CDR2 SVGAGI come from the germline V gene.

This rearrangement joins TRBV30 to TRBJ1-6; D remains ambiguous. The CDR3 is made up of 15 amino acids. Trimming left V 0 bases short and J 4 bases short, with 10 bases between. In germline, CDR1 is GTSNPN, CDR2 SVGIG (reference sequence). The chain's CDR3 is CAWSVLSRYNSPLHF. The CDR3 coding sequence is TGTGCCTGGAGTGTGCTGTCGAGATATAATTCACCCCTCCACTTT.

This chain links TRBV7-9 with TRBJ2-3; weak D call: TRBD2 (6 bases). The CDR3 has 14 residues. The V gene's germline CDR1 is SEHNR and CDR2 FQNEAQ (reference sequence). V lost 6 bases to trimming and J lost 9 bases, with 19 bases between them. Here the CDR3 reads CASRRGDSGPTQYF. CDR3 DNA sequence: TGTGCCAGCAGGCGTGGGGACTCCGGACCCACGCAGTATTTT.

The chain has TRBV5-4 and TRBJ1-3; 9 bases fit TRBD1. This CDR3 region has 15 residues. Germline values: CDR1 SGHNT, CDR2 YYREEE (reference sequence). Trimming took 0 bases from V and 2 from J; bases not matched to a gene: 0. CDR3 sequence (DNA): TGTGCCAGCAGCTTGGGACAGGGGGCTGGAAACACCATATATTTT. It translates to CASSLGQGAGNTIYF.

V gene TRBV7-2 combines with J gene TRBJ2-7; D assignment may be TRBD1 or TRBD2 (5 bases each). Looked up from germline, CDR1 is SGHTA and CDR2 is FQGNSA. This CDR3 has 17 amino acids. Between the trimmed V and J ends, which lost 0 bases and 0 bases, there was a span of 15 bases. CDR3: CASSLALGVTASYEQYF. As DNA, the CDR3 is TGTGCCAGCAGCTTAGCGTTGGGGGTCACAGCCTCCTACGAGCAGTACTTC.

This chain joins TRBV7-2 and TRBJ1-4; D unresolved. V was cut by 3 bases and J by 8 bases, with 16 bases left in between. The CDR3 has 15 residues. The germline gives CDR1 SGHTA, CDR2 FQGNSA. DNA for the CDR3: TGTGCCAGCAGCTTTCTCGGCGGACCGGGGGAAAAACTGTTTTTT. Its translation is CASSFLGGPGEKLFF.

The V and J genes are TRBV7-6 and TRBJ2-2; D call uncertain. Per germline, CDR1 SGHVS and CDR2 FNYEAQ. Trimming shortened V by 5 bases and J by 5 bases, and 15 bases separated the two germline ends. The CDR3 contains 15 residues. The CDR3 is CASSPLPQTTGELFF. In DNA, the CDR3 is TGTGCCAGCAGCCCCCTGCCTCAAACAACCGGGGAGCTGTTTTTT.

This clone was observed a handful of times. The J gene is TRBJ1-4, the V gene TRBV27; D gene ambiguous. Germline V lookup: CDR1 MNHEY, CDR2 SMNVEV (reference sequence). The length of the CDR3 is 14 residues. Trimming removed 6 bases at V and 3 bases at J, with 11 bases between. As DNA, the CDR3 is TGTGCCAGCAGCTCAAGTTGGTCTAATGAAAAACTGTTTTTT. This sequence encodes CASSSSWSNEKLFF. The full variable domain, its missing parts supplied by reference TRBV27 and TRBJ1-4, is EAQVTQNPRYLITVTGKKLTVTCSQNMNHEYMSWYRQDPGLGLRQIYYSMNVEVTDKGDVPEGYKVSRKEKRNFPLILESPSPNQTSLYFCASSSSWSNEKLFFGSGTQLSVL.

This sequence joins TRBV7-3 and TRBJ2-5; tentative D call: TRBD1 (6 bases). Trimming cost V 5 bases and J 5 bases, with 15 bases left between them. Germline V gene sequence: CDR1 SGHTA, CDR2 FQGTGA. This CDR3 comprises 14 residues. The DNA of the CDR3 is TGTGCCAGCAGCCCTCAGGGGCTGGGTGAGACCCAGTACTTC. It specifies CASSPQGLGETQYF.